The 3 T cell receptor beta chains below all came from one sample that was sequenced in a study of identical twins. From the 5' RACE reads, TCRdb called clonotypes with MiXCR, one entry per CDR3 protein. The sample has roughly 1.6 million distinct CDR3 sequences, more than 30% seen once; the top ten hold 0.27%. The sample consisted of cord blood. These receptors were obtained from a newborn girl in good health.

V usage is TRBV7-6 and J usage is TRBJ1-2; TRBD1 matches at 8 bases. CDR1 SGHVS and CDR2 FNYEAQ come from the germline V gene. J was trimmed by 6 bases and V by 7 bases; bases with no gene match: 13. This CDR3 has 15 residues. CDR3 amino acids: CASTPLWDRLNGYTF. The DNA of the CDR3 is TGTGCCAGCACCCCCTTATGGGACAGGTTAAATGGCTACACCTTC.

As DNA, the CDR3 is TGTGCCAGCAGTTTCAGCGAGCGGGACTCCTACAATGAGCAGTTCTTC. Protein: CASSFSERDSYNEQFF. The rearrangement uses TRBV12-3 or TRBV12-4 and TRBJ2-1, with 7 positions matching TRBD2. The trim removed 3 bases at V and 0 bases at J, leaving 5 bases unmatched. This CDR3 contains 16 residues.

V is TRBV4-1 and J is TRBJ1-1, with a tentative D call TRBD1 (6 bases). The germline V gene encodes CDR1 MGHRA and CDR2 YSYEKL. Trimming stripped 1 base from V and 2 bases from J, with 14 bases between. The length of the CDR3 is 16 residues. The CDR3 is CASSQVKGGVNTEAFF. CDR3 bases: TGCGCCAGCAGCCAAGTGAAGGGGGGGGTAAACACTGAAGCTTTCTTT.